The 31 T cell receptor beta chains reported below all come from one sample, sequenced in a study of TIL therapy for anti-PD-1-resistant metastatic lung cancer. The time point here: pre-treatment sample, taken before nivolumab and TIL therapy. This was the immunoSEQ v3 assay. Generated by immunoSEQ multiplex PCR, the TCRdb table keeps only in-frame clones and is missing some. The sample lists about 44,000 clones, around three quarters seen once, with less than 15% in the top ten. Specimen: blood, collected at baseline. The origin of the receptors is a man between 65 and 85 years old with non-small cell lung cancer.

In its sample, this clone was seen a few times. The CDR3 here is CASSVGYSGSLINEQFF. For the CDR3, the DNA is TGTGCCAGCAGCGTAGGTTATAGCGGGAGCCTTATTAATGAGCAGTTCTTC. The J gene is TRBJ2-1, the V gene TRBV11-2; 9 bases are a match to TRBD2. Germline lookup yields CDR1 SGHAT and CDR2 FQNNGV. This CDR3 has 17 residues. The V segment lost 5 bases and the J segment 7 bases; nucleotides outside the gene matches: 15.

The gene calls are TRBV11-2 and TRBJ2-7; a weak D match, TRBD2 (6 bases). CDR1 and CDR2 (germline): SGHAT, FQNNGV. This CDR3 has 17 residues. The V and J ends lost 1 base and 2 bases respectively, with 18 bases between them. Here the CDR3 reads CASSLGADRDSPYEQYF. CDR3 nucleotide sequence: TGTGCCAGCAGCTTAGGAGCCGACCGGGACTCGCCCTACGAGCAGTACTTC. The full variable domain, rest sourced from reference TRBV11-2 and TRBJ2-7, is EAGVAQSPRYKIIEKRQSVAFWCNPISGHATLYWYQQILGQGPKLLIQFQNNGVVDDSQLPKDRFSAERLKGVDSTLKIQPAKLEDSAVYLCASSLGADRDSPYEQYFGPGTRLTVT.

This CDR3 is CASSQGTGGSYEQYF. In nucleotides, the CDR3 is TGCGCCAGCAGCCAAGGGACAGGGGGGTCCTACGAGCAGTACTTC. This rearrangement joins TRBV4-1 to TRBJ2-7; 10 nucleotides agree with TRBD1. With 1 base clipped from V and 1 base from J, the junction kept 1 base outside the gene matches. The CDR3 has 15 residues. The germline V gene has CDR1 MGHRA and CDR2 YSYEKL.

The chain employs TRBV7-8 and TRBJ2-2, with 7 nucleotides matching TRBD2. Trimming removed 0 bases from V and 4 bases from J; junction bases left unmatched: 5. Germline lookup yields CDR1 SGHVS and CDR2 FQNEAQ. The CDR3 extends over 16 amino acids. The CDR3 protein is CASSLAGGLGTGELFF. The DNA for the CDR3 is TGTGCCAGCAGCTTAGCGGGAGGGCTGGGCACCGGGGAGCTGTTTTTT.

There are a few counts of this clone. This chain joins TRBV27 and TRBJ1-5; TRBD1 is a possible D gene (5 bases). V lost 5 bases and J lost 2, with 13 bases in between. The CDR3 sequence is 15 residues long. Per germline, CDR1 MNHEY and CDR2 SMNVEV (reference sequence). CDR3: CASSDGQGRNQPQHF. CDR3 bases: TGTGCCAGCAGTGATGGACAAGGTCGCAATCAGCCCCAGCATTTT.

The sample holds one count of this clone. This chain joins TRBV9 and TRBJ2-1, with D possibly being TRBD2 (7 bases). The germline CDR1 and CDR2 sequences are SGDLS and YYNGEE. This CDR3 is built from 17 residues. Trimming removed 4 bases at V and 4 bases at J, with 21 bases between. The CDR3 bases are TGTGCCAGCAGCCCCGGTCCGGGGGGCATGAAGTACAATGAGCAGTTCTTC. Its protein product is CASSPGPGGMKYNEQFF.

The J gene is TRBJ2-2, the V gene TRBV28; D is unresolved. Looked up from germline, CDR1 is MDHEN and CDR2 is SYDVKM. The V end was cut by 5 bases, the J end by 9 bases, with 4 bases between. The CDR3 loop spans 10 amino acids. The CDR3 DNA sequence: TGTGCCAGCAGTGACAGGGAGCTGTTTTTT. Translated, it gives CASSDRELFF.

The chain has TRBV19 and TRBJ2-7; D perhaps matches TRBD2 (6 bases). This CDR3 spans 14 amino acids. Germline CDR1 LNHDA, CDR2 SQIVND (reference sequence). V lost 3 bases, J lost 3 bases, and 12 bases lay in between. For the CDR3, the DNA is TGTGCCAGTAGTATTCGGGAGTCCTACTACGAGCAGTACTTC. Amino acids: CASSIRESYYEQYF.

The rearrangement links TRBV6-5 to TRBJ1-2; 7 bases fit TRBD1. V was clipped by 10 bases and J by 5 bases; unmatched bases: 13. CDR3 size: 14 residues. CDR1 is MNHEY, CDR2 SVGAGI, per germline. CDR3 sequence: CATQGVGGEYGYTF. In DNA form, the CDR3 reads TGTGCCACCCAGGGAGTAGGGGGCGAATATGGCTACACCTTC.

This sequence joins TRBV6-1 and TRBJ2-7; 7 positions agree with TRBD1. This CDR3 region has 14 residues. In germline, CDR1 is MNHNS, CDR2 SASEGT. Unmatched junction bases numbered 4, after V lost 4 bases and J lost 1 base. The CDR3 bases are TGTGCCAGCAGTGGGGGACAGCTGTCCTACGAGCAGTACTTC. It is translated as CASSGGQLSYEQYF.

The chain employs TRBV6-6 and TRBJ2-5, with D unclear. V was pared by 0 bases and J by 4 bases, with 12 bases between. CDR1 and CDR2 from the germline V gene are MNHNY and SVGAGI (reference sequence). CDR3 length: 15 residues. The CDR3 protein is CASSYSTGRRETQYF. The CDR3 coding sequence is TGTGCCAGCAGTTACTCGACCGGGCGGCGAGAGACCCAGTACTTC.

V usage is TRBV7-2 and J usage is TRBJ2-7, with 8 bases matching TRBD2. Germline V gene sequence: CDR1 SGHTA, CDR2 FQGNSA. Trimming removed 2 bases from V and 2 bases from J; junction bases left unmatched: 8. This CDR3 is built from 16 residues. The chain's CDR3 is CASSLTLTSGTYEQYF. CDR3 DNA: TGTGCCAGCAGCTTAACACTTACTAGCGGAACCTACGAGCAGTACTTC.

The chain employs TRBV5-4 and TRBJ2-5; a weak D match, TRBD1 (5 bases). CDR3 length equals 13 residues. CDR1 SGHNT and CDR2 YYREEE come from the germline V gene (reference sequence). The germline V and J ends were trimmed by 1 base and 5 bases, with 9 bases remaining between them. DNA for the CDR3: TGTGCCAGCAGCTTGAAGGGGTGGGAGACCCAGTACTTC. Its protein product is CASSLKGWETQYF.

The chain uses TRBV10-3 and TRBJ2-5; D remains unclear. Germline CDR1 and CDR2: ENHRY and SYGVKD. The germline V and J ends were trimmed by 0 bases and 5 bases, with 4 bases remaining between them. The CDR3 length is 12 residues. DNA for the CDR3: TGTGCCATCAGTGAGTCTGGCGAGACCCAGTACTTC. Translation gives CAISESGETQYF.

The sample holds one count of this clone. V gene TRBV5-6 combines with J gene TRBJ2-7; a possible D gene is TRBD2 (6 bases). Germline assignment: CDR1 SGHDT and CDR2 YYEEEE. Deletions cut 1 base from V and 1 base from J, with 18 bases between. The CDR3 is made up of 17 amino acids. CDR3 residues: CASSLSPVGGSSYEQYF. CDR3 bases: TGTGCCAGCAGCTTGTCTCCGGTGGGGGGAAGTTCCTACGAGCAGTACTTC.

The chain carries TRBV7-9 and TRBJ2-7; TRBD2 matches at 11 bases. V was clipped by 1 base and J by 6 bases; unmatched bases: 14. The CDR3 loop spans 18 amino acids. Per the germline V gene, CDR1 is SEHNR and CDR2 is FQNEAQ (reference sequence). The chain's CDR3 is CASSLGAGTSGRRAEQYF. In DNA, the CDR3 is TGTGCCAGCAGCTTAGGGGCGGGTACTAGCGGGAGACGGGCCGAGCAGTACTTC.

The chain's CDR3 is CASSLGQNYQGLPVSEQYF. As DNA, the CDR3 is TGCGCCAGCAGCTTGGGCCAGAATTACCAAGGACTACCAGTCAGCGAGCAGTACTTC. The chain uses TRBV5-1 and TRBJ2-7; tentative D call: TRBD2 (6 bases). In germline, CDR1 is SGHRS, CDR2 YFSETQ. Trimming removed 0 bases from V and 6 bases from J, with 28 bases in between. The length of the CDR3 is 19 residues.

This sequence joins TRBV19 and TRBJ2-7; D could derive from TRBD1 or TRBD2 (5 bases each). The CDR3 runs to 16 residues. With 4 bases removed from V and 0 bases from J, the gap between germline ends came to 16 bases. The germline CDR1 and CDR2 sequences are LNHDA and SQIVND (reference sequence). CDR3 bases: TGTGCCAGTAGTACCCTTGGGACGAGGAGCTCCTACGAGCAGTACTTC. Translated, it gives CASSTLGTRSSYEQYF.

This clone was observed a few times. CDR3 in amino acids: CASSSVPARYGYTF. In nucleotides, the CDR3 is TGCGCCAGCAGCAGTGTCCCAGCCCGCTATGGCTACACCTTC. The V gene is TRBV4-1, the J gene TRBJ1-2; D gene uncertain. Between the trimmed V and J ends, which lost 5 bases and 4 bases, there was a span of 14 bases. The CDR3 is made up of 14 amino acids. Germline CDR1 and CDR2: MGHRA and YSYEKL.

The V gene is TRBV28, the J gene TRBJ1-4, with D possibly TRBD1 on 6 matching bases. Germline values: CDR1 MDHEN, CDR2 SYDVKM. V lost 6 bases to trimming and J lost 1 base, with 9 bases between them. The CDR3 consists of 14 residues. CDR3 DNA sequence: TGTGCCAGCAGCACAGGGTTAACTAATGAAAAACTGTTTTTT. Translating gives CASSTGLTNEKLFF.

This chain uses TRBV6-6 with TRBJ1-3, with a possible D match to TRBD1 (6 bases). CDR1 MNHNY and CDR2 SVGAGI come from the germline V gene (reference sequence). Trimming stripped 10 bases from V and 2 bases from J, with 12 bases between. CDR3 length equals 13 residues. CDR3 amino acids: CATSGGPGNTIYF. In nucleotides, the CDR3 is TGTGCCACCTCCGGGGGGCCTGGAAACACCATATATTTT.

The J gene is TRBJ2-5, the V gene TRBV7-8; 7 nucleotides align to TRBD2. The CDR3 length is 13 residues. Losses at the gene ends were 8 bases for V and 5 bases for J; bases not matched to a gene: 8. Germline loops: CDR1 SGHVS, CDR2 FQNEAQ. In DNA form, the CDR3 reads TGTGCCAGCGAAGGGAGGGGTCGGGAGACCCAGTACTTC. It encodes CASEGRGRETQYF.

This chain joins TRBV4-1 and TRBJ1-4, with no clear D. Germline values: CDR1 MGHRA, CDR2 YSYEKL. V lost 3 bases to trimming and J lost 10 bases, with 18 bases between them. This CDR3 is built from 15 residues. The CDR3 sequence: CASSHPQILSGKLFF. The CDR3 DNA sequence: TGCGCCAGCAGCCACCCCCAGATCCTATCGGGAAAACTGTTTTTT.

This clone has a single count. This sequence joins TRBV7-9 and TRBJ2-1; no clear D. Deletions cut 1 base from V and 8 bases from J, with 3 bases between. Germline values: CDR1 SEHNR, CDR2 FQNEAQ (reference sequence). The CDR3 is 11 residues long. The CDR3 is CASSLDHEQFF. As DNA, the CDR3 is TGTGCCAGCAGCTTAGACCATGAGCAGTTCTTC.

The V call is TRBV7-7, the J call TRBJ2-1, with D tentatively TRBD2 (5 bases). Trimming removed 5 bases from V and 4 bases from J, with 15 bases in between. Germline CDR1 SSHAT, CDR2 FNYEAQ (reference sequence). The length of the CDR3 is 15 residues. This CDR3 is CASSPQEAAYNEQFF. The CDR3 DNA sequence: TGTGCCAGCAGCCCCCAAGAAGCGGCTTACAATGAGCAGTTCTTC. The whole variable domain, filled in from reference TRBV7-7 and TRBJ2-1, reads GAGVSQSPRYKVTKRGQDVTLRCDPISSHATLYWYQQALGQGPEFLTYFNYEAQPDKSGLPSDRFSAERPEGSISTLTIQRTEQRDSAMYRCASSPQEAAYNEQFFGPGTRLTVL.

CDR3 in amino acids: CASTPVYSNQPQHF. In DNA, the CDR3 is TGTGCCAGTACCCCAGTGTATAGCAATCAGCCCCAGCATTTT. The chain links TRBV19 to TRBJ1-5; D is undetermined. The germline V gene has CDR1 LNHDA and CDR2 SQIVND (reference sequence). V gave up 7 bases and J gave up 0 bases, with 10 bases separating them. The CDR3 totals 14 residues.

The J gene is TRBJ2-5, the V gene TRBV7-7; 14 nucleotides agree with TRBD2. Germline loops: CDR1 SSHAT, CDR2 FNYEAQ (reference sequence). Trimming removed 2 bases from V and 5 bases from J; junction bases left unmatched: 10. The CDR3 is 18 amino acids. The CDR3 region is CASSLIAGTSGSVETQYF. Written as DNA, the CDR3 is TGTGCCAGCAGCTTAATAGCCGGGACTAGCGGGAGCGTTGAGACCCAGTACTTC. Using reference TRBV7-7 and TRBJ2-5 for the parts outside the CDR3, the full variable domain is GAGVSQSPRYKVTKRGQDVTLRCDPISSHATLYWYQQALGQGPEFLTYFNYEAQPDKSGLPSDRFSAERPEGSISTLTIQRTEQRDSAMYRCASSLIAGTSGSVETQYFGPGTRLLVL.

The V gene is TRBV7-3, the J gene TRBJ2-1; D may correspond to TRBD1 or TRBD2 (8 bases each). Looked up from germline, CDR1 is SGHTA and CDR2 is FQGTGA. Between the trimmed V and J ends, which lost 2 bases and 12 bases, there was a span of 17 bases. The CDR3 sequence is 14 residues long. CDR3: CASSLSGQGLGQFF. The CDR3 DNA sequence: TGTGCCAGCAGCTTATCTGGACAGGGACTAGGGCAGTTCTTC.

J is TRBJ2-2 and V is TRBV21-1; the listed D gene, TRBD1, was not tested against the DNA. TRBV21-1 is deemed a pseudogene. This CDR3 is 17 amino acids long. The DNA for the CDR3 is TGTGCCAGCATGCTGAAAGGACAGGGGGAGAACCCCGGGGAGCTGTTTTTT. Translating it yields CASMLKGQGENPGELFF.

The V gene is TRBV5-1, the J gene TRBJ1-2, with TRBD1 as a possible D gene (6 bases). V shed 4 bases and J shed 3 bases, with 10 bases lying between them. CDR1 is SGHRS, CDR2 YFSETQ, per germline. This CDR3 has 13 amino acids. CDR3: CASSEDRDYGYTF. As DNA, the CDR3 is TGCGCCAGCAGCGAGGACAGAGACTATGGCTACACCTTC.

This chain links TRBV7-7 with TRBJ2-3; possibly TRBD1 for D (6 bases). Germline loops: CDR1 SSHAT, CDR2 FNYEAQ (reference sequence). The CDR3 spans 14 residues. CDR3 in DNA: TGTGCTAGCCGGGCAGCAGGGGCGACAGATACGCAGTATTTT. It translates to CASRAAGATDTQYF. Using reference TRBV7-7 and TRBJ2-3 for the parts outside the CDR3, the full variable domain is GAGVSQSPRYKVTKRGQDVTLRCDPISSHATLYWYQQALGQGPEFLTYFNYEAQPDKSGLPSDRFSAERPEGSISTLTIQRTEQRDSAMYRCASRAAGATDTQYFGPGTRLTVL.